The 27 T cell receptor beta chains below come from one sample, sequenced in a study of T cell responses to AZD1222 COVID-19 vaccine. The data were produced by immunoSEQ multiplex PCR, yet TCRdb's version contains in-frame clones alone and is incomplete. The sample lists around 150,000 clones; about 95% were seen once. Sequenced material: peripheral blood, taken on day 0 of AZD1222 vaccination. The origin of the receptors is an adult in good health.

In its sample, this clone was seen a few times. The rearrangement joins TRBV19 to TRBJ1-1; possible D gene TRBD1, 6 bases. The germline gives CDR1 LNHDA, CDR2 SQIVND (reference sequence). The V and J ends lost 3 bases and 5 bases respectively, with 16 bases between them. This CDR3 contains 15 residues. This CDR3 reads CASSISLGGATEAFF. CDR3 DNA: TGTGCCAGTAGTATCTCCCTCGGGGGGGCGACTGAAGCTTTCTTT.

The CDR3 coding sequence is TGTGCCAGCTCACAGTTAAGGGGCGACTCTGGAAACACCATATATTTT. Its protein is CASSQLRGDSGNTIYF. V gene TRBV18 combines with J gene TRBJ1-3, with a possible D match to TRBD1 (5 bases). This CDR3 contains 16 residues. Trimming stripped 4 bases from V and 0 bases from J, with 13 bases between. Germline V gene data show CDR1 as KGHSH and CDR2 as LQKENI.

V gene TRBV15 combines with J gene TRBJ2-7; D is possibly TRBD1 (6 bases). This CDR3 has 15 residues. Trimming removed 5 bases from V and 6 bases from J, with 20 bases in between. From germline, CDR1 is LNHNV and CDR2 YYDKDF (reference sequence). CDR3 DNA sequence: TGTGCCACCAGCCCTGACTTGTGGATAGGGGGCGAGCAGTACGTC. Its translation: CATSPDLWIGGEQYV.

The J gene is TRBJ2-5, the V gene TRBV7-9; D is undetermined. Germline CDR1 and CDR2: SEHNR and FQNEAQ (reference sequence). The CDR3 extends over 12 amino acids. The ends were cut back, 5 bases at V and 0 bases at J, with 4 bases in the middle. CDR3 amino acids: CASSRNQETQYF. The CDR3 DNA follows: TGTGCCAGCAGCCGGAACCAAGAGACCCAGTACTTC.

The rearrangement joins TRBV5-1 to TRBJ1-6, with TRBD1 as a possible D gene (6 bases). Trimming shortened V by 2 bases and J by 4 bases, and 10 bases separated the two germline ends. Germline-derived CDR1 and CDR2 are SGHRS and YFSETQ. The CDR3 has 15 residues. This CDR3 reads CASSLLTGYNSPLHF. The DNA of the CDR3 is TGCGCCAGCAGCTTATTGACAGGATATAATTCACCCCTCCACTTT.

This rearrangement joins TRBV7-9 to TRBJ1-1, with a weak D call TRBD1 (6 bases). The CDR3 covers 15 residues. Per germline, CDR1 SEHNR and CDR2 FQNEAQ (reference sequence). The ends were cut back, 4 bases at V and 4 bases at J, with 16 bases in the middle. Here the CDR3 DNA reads TGTGCCAGCAGCTCAGACACAGGGTATGGCACTGAAGCTTTCTTT. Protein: CASSSDTGYGTEAFF.

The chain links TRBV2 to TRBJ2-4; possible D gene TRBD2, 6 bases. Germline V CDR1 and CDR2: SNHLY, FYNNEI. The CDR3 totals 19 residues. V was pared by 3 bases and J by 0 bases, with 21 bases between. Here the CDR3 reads CASSERGVGGLLAKNIQYF. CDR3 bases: TGTGCCAGCAGTGAGCGGGGTGTCGGCGGGCTGCTAGCCAAAAACATTCAGTACTTC.

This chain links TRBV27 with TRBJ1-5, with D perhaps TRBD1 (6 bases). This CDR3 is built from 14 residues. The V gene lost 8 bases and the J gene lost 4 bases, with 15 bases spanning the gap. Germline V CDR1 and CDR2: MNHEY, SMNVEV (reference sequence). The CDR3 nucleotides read TGTGCCAGCTCTTTACAGGGTCAGAATCAGCCCCAGCATTTT. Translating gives CASSLQGQNQPQHF.

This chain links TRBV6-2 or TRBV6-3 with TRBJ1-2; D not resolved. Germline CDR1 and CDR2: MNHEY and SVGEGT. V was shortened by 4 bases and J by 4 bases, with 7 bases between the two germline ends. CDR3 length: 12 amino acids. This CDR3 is CASSWASYGYTF. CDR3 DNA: TGTGCCAGCAGTTGGGCCTCCTATGGCTACACCTTC.

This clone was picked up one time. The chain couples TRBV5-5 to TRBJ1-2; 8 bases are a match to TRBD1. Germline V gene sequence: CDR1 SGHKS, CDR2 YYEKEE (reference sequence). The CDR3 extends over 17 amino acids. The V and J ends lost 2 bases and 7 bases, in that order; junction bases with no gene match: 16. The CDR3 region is CASSLNGPPGQVFGYTF. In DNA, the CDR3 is TGTGCCAGCAGCTTAAATGGCCCACCGGGACAGGTGTTTGGCTACACCTTC.

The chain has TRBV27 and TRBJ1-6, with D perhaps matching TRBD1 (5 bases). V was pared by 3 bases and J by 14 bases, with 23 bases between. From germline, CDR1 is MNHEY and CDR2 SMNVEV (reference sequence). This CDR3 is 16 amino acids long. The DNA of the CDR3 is TGTGCCAGCAGTTTTAGGCGGGGCGCCTTTGTGGTTACCCTCCACTTT. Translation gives CASSFRRGAFVVTLHF.

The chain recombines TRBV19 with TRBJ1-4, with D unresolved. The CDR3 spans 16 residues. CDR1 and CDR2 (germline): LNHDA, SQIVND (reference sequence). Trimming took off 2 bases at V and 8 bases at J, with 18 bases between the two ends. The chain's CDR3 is CASSINRRGPGEKLFF. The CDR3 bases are TGTGCCAGTAGTATAAATAGGAGAGGGCCAGGAGAAAAACTGTTTTTT.

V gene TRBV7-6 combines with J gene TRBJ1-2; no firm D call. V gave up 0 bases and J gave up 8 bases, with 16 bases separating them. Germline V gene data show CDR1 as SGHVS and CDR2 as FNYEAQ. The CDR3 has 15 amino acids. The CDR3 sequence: CASSLASSPVEGYTF. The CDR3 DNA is TGTGCCAGCAGCTTAGCCTCCTCCCCTGTCGAGGGCTACACCTTC.

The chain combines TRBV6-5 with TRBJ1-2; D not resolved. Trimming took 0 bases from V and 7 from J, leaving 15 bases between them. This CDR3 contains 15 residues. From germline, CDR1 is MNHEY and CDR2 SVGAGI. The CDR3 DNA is TGTGCCAGCAGTTACTCGGGCCGTTCGGGAGCTGGCTACACCTTC. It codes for CASSYSGRSGAGYTF.

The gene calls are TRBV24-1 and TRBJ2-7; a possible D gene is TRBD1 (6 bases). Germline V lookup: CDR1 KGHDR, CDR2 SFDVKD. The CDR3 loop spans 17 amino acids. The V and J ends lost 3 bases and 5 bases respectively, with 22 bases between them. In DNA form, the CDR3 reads TGTGCCACCAGTGATACTACCGGGACAAGGACCAGGGACGAGCAGTACGTC. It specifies CATSDTTGTRTRDEQYV.

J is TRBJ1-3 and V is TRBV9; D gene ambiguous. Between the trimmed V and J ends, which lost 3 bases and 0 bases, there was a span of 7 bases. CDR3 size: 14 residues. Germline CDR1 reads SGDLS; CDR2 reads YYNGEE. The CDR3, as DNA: TGTGCCAGCAGCGGTGGGTACTCTGGAAACACCATATATTTT. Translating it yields CASSGGYSGNTIYF.

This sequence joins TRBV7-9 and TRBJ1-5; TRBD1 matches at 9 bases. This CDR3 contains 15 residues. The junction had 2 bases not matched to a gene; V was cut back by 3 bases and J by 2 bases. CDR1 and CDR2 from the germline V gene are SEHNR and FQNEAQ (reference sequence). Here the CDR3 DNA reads TGTGCCAGCAGCTTGCGACAGGGGGGCAATCAGCCCCAGCATTTT. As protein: CASSLRQGGNQPQHF.

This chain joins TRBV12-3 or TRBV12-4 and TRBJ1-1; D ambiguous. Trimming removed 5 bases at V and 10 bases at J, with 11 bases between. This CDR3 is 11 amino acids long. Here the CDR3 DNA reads TGTGCCAGCAGTCAGGCCCGGGGAGCTTTCTTT. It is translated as CASSQARGAFF.

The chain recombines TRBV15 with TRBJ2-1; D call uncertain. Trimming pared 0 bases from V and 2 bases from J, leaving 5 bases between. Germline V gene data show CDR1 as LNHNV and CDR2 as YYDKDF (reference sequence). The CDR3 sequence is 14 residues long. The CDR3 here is CATSRDRAYNEQFF. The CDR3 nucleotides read TGTGCCACCAGCAGAGATCGAGCCTACAATGAGCAGTTCTTC.

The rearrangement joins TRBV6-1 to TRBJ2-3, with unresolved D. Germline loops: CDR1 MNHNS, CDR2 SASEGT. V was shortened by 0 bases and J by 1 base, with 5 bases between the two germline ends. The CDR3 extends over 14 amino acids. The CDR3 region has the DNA TGTGCCAGCAGTGAAGCGGGCGGCACAGATACGCAGTATTTT. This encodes CASSEAGGTDTQYF.

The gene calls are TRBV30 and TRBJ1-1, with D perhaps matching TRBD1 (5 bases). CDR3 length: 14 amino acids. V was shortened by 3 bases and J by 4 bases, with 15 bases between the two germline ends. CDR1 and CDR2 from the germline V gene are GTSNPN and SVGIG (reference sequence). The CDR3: CAWRALMGVTEAFF. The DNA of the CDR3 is TGTGCCTGGAGGGCTCTCATGGGGGTCACTGAAGCTTTCTTT. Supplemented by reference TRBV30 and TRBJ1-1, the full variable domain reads SQTIHQWPATLVQPVGSPLSLECTVEGTSNPNLYWYRQAAGRGLQLLFYSVGIGQISSEVPQNLSASRPQDRQFILSSKKLLLSDSGFYLCAWRALMGVTEAFFGQGTRLTVV.

CDR3 sequence: CASRGQENYGYTF. The CDR3 DNA follows: TGTGCCAGCAGGGGACAGGAGAACTATGGCTACACCTTC. The V gene is TRBV6-5, the J gene TRBJ1-2; 8 positions agree with TRBD1. Germline CDR1 is MNHEY and CDR2 is SVGAGI. The CDR3 has 13 residues. V shed 6 bases and J 2 bases; nucleotides not matched to a gene: 2.

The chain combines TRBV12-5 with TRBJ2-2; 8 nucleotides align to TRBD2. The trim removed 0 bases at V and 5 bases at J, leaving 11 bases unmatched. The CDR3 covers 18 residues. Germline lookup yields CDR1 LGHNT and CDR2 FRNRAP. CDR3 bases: TGTGCTAGTGGTTTGGTCCACCCGAATAGCGGGATAACCGGGGAGCTGTTTTTT. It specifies CASGLVHPNSGITGELFF. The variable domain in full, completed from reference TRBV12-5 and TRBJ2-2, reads DARVTQTPRHKVTEMGQEVTMRCQPILGHNTVFWYRQTMMQGLELLAYFRNRAPLDDSGMPKDRFSAEMPDATLATLKIQPSEPRDSAVYFCASGLVHPNSGITGELFFGEGSRLTVL.

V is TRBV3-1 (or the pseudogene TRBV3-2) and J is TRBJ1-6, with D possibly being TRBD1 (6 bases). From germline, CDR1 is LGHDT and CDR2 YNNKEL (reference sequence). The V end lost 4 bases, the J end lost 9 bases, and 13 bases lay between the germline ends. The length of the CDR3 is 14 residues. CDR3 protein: CASSRDRLVSPLHF. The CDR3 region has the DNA TGTGCCAGCAGCCGAGACAGGCTGGTTTCACCCCTCCACTTT.

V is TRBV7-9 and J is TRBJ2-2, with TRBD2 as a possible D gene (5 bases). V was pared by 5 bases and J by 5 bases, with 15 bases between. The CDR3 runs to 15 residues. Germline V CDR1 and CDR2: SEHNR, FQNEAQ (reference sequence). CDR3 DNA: TGTGCCAGCAGCACCCTCTTGAGCGGTACCGGGGAGCTGTTTTTT. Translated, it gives CASSTLLSGTGELFF.

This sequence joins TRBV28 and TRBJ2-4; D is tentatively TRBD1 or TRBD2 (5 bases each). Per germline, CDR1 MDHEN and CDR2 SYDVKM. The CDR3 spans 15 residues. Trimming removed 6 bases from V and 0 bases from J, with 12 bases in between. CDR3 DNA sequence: TGTGCCAGCAGCGAGGGGTCCTTAGCCAAAAACATTCAGTACTTC. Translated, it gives CASSEGSLAKNIQYF.

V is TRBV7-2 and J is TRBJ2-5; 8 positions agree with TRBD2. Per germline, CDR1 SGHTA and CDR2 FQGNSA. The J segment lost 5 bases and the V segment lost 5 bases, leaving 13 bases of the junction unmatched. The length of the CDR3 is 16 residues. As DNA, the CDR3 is TGTGCCAGCAGCCGGGCTAGCGGGTCTCGAGGGGAGACCCAGTACTTC. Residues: CASSRASGSRGETQYF.